The entry below gives a single T cell receptor (beta chain) sequence along with its context. This entry is derived from a study of OX40 agonist ivuxolimab in advanced cancers. Study summary: A male proportion of just over 80% was recorded, with mean age about 60 years and range about 20 to 79. Having had anti-PD-1, anti-PD-L1 or anti-CTLA-4 therapy before was allowed, and under 50% had some.

The repertoire was sequenced with immunoSEQ multiplex PCR; TCRdb's copy has only in-frame clones and lacks some. The table has roughly 100,000 clones, just over 90% seen once. The sequences come from CD4+ or CD8+ T cells sorted from blood, collected in a trial of the OX40 agonist ivuxolimab. The TCR originated in an adult with an advanced solid tumor such as melanoma, head and neck, liver or kidney cancer.

The DNA of the CDR3 is TGTGCCAGCAGAGGGCATTCCTCCTACGAGCAGTACTTC. This codes for CASRGHSSYEQYF. The chain is built from TRBV27 and TRBJ2-7; D remains ambiguous. CDR1 is MNHEY and CDR2 is SMNVEV in the germline V gene (reference sequence). This CDR3 has 13 amino acids. The germline V and J ends were trimmed by 6 bases and 0 bases, with 9 bases remaining between them.